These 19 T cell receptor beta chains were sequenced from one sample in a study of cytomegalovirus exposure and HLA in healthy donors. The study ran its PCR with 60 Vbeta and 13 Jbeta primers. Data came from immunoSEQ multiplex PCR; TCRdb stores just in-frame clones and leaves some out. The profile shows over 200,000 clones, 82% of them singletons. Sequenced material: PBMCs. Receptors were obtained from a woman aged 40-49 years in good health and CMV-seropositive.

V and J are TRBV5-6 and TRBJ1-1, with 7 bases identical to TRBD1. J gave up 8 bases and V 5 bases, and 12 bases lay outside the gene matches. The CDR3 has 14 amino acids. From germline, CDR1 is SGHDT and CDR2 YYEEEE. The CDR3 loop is CASRRVTGDTEAFF. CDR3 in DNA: TGTGCCAGCAGACGAGTAACAGGGGATACAGAAGCTTTCTTT.

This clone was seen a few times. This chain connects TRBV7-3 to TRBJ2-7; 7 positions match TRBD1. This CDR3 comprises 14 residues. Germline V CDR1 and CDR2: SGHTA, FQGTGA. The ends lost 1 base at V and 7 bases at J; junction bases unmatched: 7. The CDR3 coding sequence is TGTGCCAGCAGCTTAAACAGGGGTTCGGGGGAGCAGTACTTC. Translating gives CASSLNRGSGEQYF.

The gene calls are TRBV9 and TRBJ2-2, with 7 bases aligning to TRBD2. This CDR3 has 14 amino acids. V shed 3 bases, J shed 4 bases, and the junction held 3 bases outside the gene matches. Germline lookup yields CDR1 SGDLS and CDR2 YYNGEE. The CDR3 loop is CASSGGGFTGELFF. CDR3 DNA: TGTGCCAGCAGCGGGGGGGGTTTCACCGGGGAGCTGTTTTTT.

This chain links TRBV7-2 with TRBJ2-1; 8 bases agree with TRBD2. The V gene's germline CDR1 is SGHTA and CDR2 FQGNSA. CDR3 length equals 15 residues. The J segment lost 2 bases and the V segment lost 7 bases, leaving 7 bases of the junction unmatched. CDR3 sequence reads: CASKSGGLTYNEQFF. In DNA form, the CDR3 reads TGTGCCAGCAAGTCGGGAGGGTTGACCTACAATGAGCAGTTCTTC.

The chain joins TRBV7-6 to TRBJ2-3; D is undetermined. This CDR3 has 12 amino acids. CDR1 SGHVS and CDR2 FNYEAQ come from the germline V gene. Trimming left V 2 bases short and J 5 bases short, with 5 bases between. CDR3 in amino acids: CASSLSRDTQYF. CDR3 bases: TGTGCCAGCAGCTTATCCCGAGATACGCAGTATTTT.

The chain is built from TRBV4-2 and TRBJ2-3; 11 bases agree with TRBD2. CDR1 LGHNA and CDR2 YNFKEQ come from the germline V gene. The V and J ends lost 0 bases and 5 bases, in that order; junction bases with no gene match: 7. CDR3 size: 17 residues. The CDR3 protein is CASSQDRSGGAVDTQYF. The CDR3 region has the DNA TGTGCCAGCAGCCAAGATCGTAGCGGGGGGGCCGTAGATACGCAGTATTTT.

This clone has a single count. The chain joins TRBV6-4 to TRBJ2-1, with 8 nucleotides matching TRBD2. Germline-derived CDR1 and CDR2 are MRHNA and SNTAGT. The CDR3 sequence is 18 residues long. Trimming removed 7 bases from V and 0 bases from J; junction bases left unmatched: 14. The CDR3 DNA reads TGTGCCAGCAATAGGAGCGGGGGACTTTTAACCTCCTACAATGAGCAGTTCTTC. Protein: CASNRSGGLLTSYNEQFF.

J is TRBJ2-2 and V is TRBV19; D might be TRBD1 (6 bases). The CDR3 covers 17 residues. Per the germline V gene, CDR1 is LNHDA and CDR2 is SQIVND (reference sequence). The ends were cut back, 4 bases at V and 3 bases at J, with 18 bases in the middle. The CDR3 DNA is TGTGCCAGTAGTACCGGGACATTCGCACTACACACCGGGGAGCTGTTTTTT. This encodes CASSTGTFALHTGELFF.

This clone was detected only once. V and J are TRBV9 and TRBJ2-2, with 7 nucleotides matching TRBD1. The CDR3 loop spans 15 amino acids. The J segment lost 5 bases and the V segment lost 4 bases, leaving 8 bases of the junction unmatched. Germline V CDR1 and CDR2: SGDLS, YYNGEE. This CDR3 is CASSPTGLGTGELFF. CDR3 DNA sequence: TGTGCCAGCAGCCCGACAGGGTTGGGGACCGGGGAGCTGTTTTTT. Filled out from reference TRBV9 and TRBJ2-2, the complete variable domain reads DSGVTQTPKHLITATGQRVTLRCSPRSGDLSVYWYQQSLDQGLQFLIQYYNGEERAKGNILERFSAQQFPDLHSELNLSSLELGDSALYFCASSPTGLGTGELFFGEGSRLTVL.

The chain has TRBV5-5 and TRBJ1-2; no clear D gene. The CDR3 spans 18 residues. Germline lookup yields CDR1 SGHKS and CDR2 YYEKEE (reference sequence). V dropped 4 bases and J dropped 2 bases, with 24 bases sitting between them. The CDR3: CASSPPSGKNSTNYGYTF. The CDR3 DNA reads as TGTGCCAGCAGCCCACCTTCCGGGAAAAACTCAACCAACTATGGCTACACCTTC.

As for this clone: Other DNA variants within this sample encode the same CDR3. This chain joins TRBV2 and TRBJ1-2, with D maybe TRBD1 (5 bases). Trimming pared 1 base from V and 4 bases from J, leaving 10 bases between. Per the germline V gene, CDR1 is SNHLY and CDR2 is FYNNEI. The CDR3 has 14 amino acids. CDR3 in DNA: TGTGCCAGCAGTGAAGAGGGCCAGGGCTATGGCTACACCTTC. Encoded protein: CASSEEGQGYGYTF.

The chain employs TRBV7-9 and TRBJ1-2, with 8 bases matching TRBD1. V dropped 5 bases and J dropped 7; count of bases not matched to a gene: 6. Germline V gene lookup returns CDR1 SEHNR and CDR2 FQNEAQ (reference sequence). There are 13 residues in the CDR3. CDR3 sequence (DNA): TGTGCCAGCAGCGCAGGGGGCGGCTCTGGCTACACCTTC. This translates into CASSAGGGSGYTF.

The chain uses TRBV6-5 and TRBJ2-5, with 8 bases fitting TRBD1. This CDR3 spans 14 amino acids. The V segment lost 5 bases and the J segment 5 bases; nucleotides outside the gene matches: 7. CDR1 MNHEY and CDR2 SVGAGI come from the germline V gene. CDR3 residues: CASSPQGARETQYF. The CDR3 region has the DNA TGTGCCAGCAGTCCCCAGGGGGCGCGGGAGACCCAGTACTTC.

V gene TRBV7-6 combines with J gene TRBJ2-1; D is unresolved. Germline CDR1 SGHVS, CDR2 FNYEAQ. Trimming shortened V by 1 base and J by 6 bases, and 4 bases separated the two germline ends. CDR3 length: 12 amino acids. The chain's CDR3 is CASSLVVNEQFF. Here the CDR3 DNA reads TGTGCCAGCAGCTTAGTAGTCAATGAGCAGTTCTTC.

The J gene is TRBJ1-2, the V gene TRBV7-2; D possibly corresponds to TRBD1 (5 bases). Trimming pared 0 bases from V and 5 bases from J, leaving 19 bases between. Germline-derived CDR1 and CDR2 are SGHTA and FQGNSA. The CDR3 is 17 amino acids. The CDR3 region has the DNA TGTGCCAGCAGCTTAGCGCTAATAGGGGCCGGGAGGTATGGCTACACCTTC. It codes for CASSLALIGAGRYGYTF.

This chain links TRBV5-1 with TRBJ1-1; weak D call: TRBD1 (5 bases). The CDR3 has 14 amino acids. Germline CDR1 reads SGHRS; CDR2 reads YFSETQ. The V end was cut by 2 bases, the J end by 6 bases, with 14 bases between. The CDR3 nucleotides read TGCGCCAGCAGCTTACCGGGGGTGCCAGCTGAAGCTTTCTTT. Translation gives CASSLPGVPAEAFF.

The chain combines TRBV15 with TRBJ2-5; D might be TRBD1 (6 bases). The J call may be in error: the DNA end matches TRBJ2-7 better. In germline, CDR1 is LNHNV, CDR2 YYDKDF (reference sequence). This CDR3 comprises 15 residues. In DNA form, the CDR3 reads TGTGCCACCAGCAGAGTTCTAGGGGGAAACTACGAGCAGTACTTC. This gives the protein CATSRVLGGNYEQYF.

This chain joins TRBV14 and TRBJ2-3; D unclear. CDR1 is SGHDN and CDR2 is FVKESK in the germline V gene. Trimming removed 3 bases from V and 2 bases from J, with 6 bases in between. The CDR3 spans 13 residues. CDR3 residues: CASSQVATDTQYF. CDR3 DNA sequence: TGTGCCAGCAGCCAGGTGGCCACAGATACGCAGTATTTT.

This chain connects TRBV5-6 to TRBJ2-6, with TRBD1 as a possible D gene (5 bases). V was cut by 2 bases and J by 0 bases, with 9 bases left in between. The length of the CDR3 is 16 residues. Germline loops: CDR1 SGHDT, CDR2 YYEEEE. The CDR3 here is CASSFKGFSGANVLTF. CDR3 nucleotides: TGTGCCAGCAGCTTCAAGGGGTTCTCTGGGGCCAACGTCCTGACTTTC.